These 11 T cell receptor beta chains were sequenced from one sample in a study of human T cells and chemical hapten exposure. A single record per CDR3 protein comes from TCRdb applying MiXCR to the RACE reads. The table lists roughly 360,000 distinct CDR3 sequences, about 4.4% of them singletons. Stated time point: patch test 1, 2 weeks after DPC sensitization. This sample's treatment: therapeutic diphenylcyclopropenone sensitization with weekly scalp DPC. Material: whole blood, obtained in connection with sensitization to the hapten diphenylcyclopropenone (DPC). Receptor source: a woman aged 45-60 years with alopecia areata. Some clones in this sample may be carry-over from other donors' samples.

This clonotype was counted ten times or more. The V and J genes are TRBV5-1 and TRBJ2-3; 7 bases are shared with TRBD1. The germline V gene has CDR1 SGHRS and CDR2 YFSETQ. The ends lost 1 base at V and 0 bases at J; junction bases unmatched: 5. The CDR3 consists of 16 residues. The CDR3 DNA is TGCGCCAGCAGCTTGTTAGGGGGCTTGAGCACAGATACGCAGTATTTT. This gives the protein CASSLLGGLSTDTQYF. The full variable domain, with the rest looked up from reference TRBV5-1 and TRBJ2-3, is KAGVTQTPRYLIKTRGQQVTLSCSPISGHRSVSWYQQTPGQGLQFLFEYFSETQRNKGNFPGRFSGRQFSNSRSEMNVSTLELGDSALYLCASSLLGGLSTDTQYFGPGTRLTVL.

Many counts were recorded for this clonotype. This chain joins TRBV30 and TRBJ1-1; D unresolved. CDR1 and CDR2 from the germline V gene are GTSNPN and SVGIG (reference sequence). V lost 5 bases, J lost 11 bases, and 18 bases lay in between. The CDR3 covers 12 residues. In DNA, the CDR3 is TGTGCCTGGTCACGTATCGGAACTGGGGCTTTCTTT. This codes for CAWSRIGTGAFF.

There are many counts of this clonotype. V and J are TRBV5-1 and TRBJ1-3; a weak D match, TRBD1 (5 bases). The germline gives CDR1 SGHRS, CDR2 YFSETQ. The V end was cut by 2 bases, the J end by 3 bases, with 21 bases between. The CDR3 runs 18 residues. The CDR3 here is CASSLRSGTSLRGNTIYF. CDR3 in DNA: TGCGCCAGCAGCTTAAGGTCCGGGACGAGTCTTCGTGGAAACACCATATATTTT.

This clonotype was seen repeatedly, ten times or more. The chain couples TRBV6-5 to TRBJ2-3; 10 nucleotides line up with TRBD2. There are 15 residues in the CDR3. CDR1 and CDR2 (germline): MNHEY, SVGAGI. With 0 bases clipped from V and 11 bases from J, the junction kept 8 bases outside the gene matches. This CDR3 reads CASSYSFPSGREQYF. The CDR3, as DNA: TGTGCCAGCAGTTACTCATTCCCTAGCGGGAGAGAGCAGTATTTT.

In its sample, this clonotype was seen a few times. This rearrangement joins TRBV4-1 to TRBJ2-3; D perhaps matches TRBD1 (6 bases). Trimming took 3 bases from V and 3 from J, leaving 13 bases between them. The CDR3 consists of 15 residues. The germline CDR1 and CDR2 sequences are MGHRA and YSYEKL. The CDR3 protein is CASSQGAKLTDTQYF. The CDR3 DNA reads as TGCGCCAGCAGCCAGGGGGCGAAATTGACAGATACGCAGTATTTT.

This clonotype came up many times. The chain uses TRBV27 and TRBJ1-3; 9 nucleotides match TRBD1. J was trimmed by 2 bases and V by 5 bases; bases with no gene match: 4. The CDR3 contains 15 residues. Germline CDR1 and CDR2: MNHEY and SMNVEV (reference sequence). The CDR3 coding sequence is TGTGCCAGCAGTAAGACAGGGGGAACTGGAAACACCATATATTTT. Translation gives CASSKTGGTGNTIYF.

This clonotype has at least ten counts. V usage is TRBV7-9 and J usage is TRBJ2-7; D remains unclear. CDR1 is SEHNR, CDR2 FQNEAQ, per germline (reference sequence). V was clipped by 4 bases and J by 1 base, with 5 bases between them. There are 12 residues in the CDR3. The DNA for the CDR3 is TGTGCCAGCAGCTGGCAGTCCTACGAGCAGTACTTC. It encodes CASSWQSYEQYF.

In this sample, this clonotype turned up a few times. CDR3 in DNA: TGCAGTGCTAGCCGGACAGGGCTAAATCAGCCCCAGCATTTT. Its protein is CSASRTGLNQPQHF. V and J are TRBV20-1 and TRBJ1-5; TRBD1 agrees at 8 bases. This CDR3 is 14 amino acids long. V lost 3 bases and J lost 4; bases outside the gene matches: 5. Per the germline V gene, CDR1 is DFQATT and CDR2 is SNEGSKA (reference sequence).

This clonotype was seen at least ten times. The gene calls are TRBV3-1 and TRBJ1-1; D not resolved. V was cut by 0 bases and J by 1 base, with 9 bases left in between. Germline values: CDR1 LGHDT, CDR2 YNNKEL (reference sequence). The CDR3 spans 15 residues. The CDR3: CASSQDWSGNTEAFF. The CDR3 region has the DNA TGTGCCAGCAGCCAAGATTGGTCAGGGAACACTGAAGCTTTCTTT.

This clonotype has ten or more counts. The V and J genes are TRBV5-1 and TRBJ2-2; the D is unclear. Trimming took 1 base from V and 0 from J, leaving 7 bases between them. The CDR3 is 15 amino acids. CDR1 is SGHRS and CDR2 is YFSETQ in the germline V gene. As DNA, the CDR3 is TGCGCCAGCAGCTTGCCCCGACCGAACACCGGGGAGCTGTTTTTT. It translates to CASSLPRPNTGELFF.

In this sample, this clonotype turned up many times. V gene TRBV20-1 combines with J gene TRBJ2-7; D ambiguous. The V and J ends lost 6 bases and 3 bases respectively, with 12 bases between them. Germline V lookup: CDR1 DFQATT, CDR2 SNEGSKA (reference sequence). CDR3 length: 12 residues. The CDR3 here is CSATGRIYEQYF. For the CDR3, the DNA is TGCAGTGCAACCGGCCGAATCTACGAGCAGTACTTC.